Listed below are T cell receptor beta chains from one sample, sequenced in a study of TIL therapy for anti-PD-1-resistant metastatic lung cancer. TCRdb's copy holds only in-frame clones and misses some; the assay was immunoSEQ multiplex PCR. The sample includes 20,000 to 25,000 clones, more than 60% of them seen just once. This specimen consisted of blood, obtained at baseline. These receptors all come from a person aged 25 to 85 with non-small cell lung cancer. CDR3s include the opening cysteine and the closing phenylalanine or tryptophan. Fields, in order: V gene, J gene, CDR3 protein.

V gene: TRBV4-3; J gene: TRBJ2-2; CDR3 protein: CASSQADRVTGELFF
V gene: TRBV28; J gene: TRBJ1-4; CDR3 protein: CASSGAPWKEKLFF
V gene: TRBV10-2; J gene: TRBJ2-3; CDR3 protein: CASSAGGPTYGTQYF
V gene: TRBV29-1; J gene: TRBJ1-2; CDR3 protein: CSVRTGVTNYGYTF
V gene: TRBV29-1; J gene: TRBJ2-7; CDR3 protein: CSVPRTGSNEQYF
V gene: TRBV7-9; J gene: TRBJ2-7; CDR3 protein: CASSLAQGLEQYF
V gene: TRBV11-2; J gene: TRBJ2-7; CDR3 protein: CASSLGVSGRAEQYF
V gene: TRBV4-1; J gene: TRBJ2-1; CDR3 protein: CASSQEQAGSPRGNEQFF
V gene: TRBV5-1; J gene: TRBJ2-6; CDR3 protein: CASSLASPGAGANVLTF
V gene: TRBV5-1; J gene: TRBJ2-5; CDR3 protein: CASSPPSGMSETQYF
V gene: TRBV7-6; J gene: TRBJ2-5; CDR3 protein: CASSLRREGETQYF
V gene: TRBV19; J gene: TRBJ1-1; CDR3 protein: CASSIGTGRGRDTEAFF
V gene: TRBV2; J gene: TRBJ2-7; CDR3 protein: CASSDSPGGLASEQYF
V gene: TRBV11-1; J gene: TRBJ1-5; CDR3 protein: CASSFKSNQPQHF
V gene: TRBV7-2; J gene: TRBJ2-3; CDR3 protein: CASSLRLADTQYF
V gene: TRBV9; J gene: TRBJ2-5; CDR3 protein: CASSGLAGEQYF
V gene: TRBV28; J gene: TRBJ1-5; CDR3 protein: CASSTVQGASSNQPQHF
V gene: TRBV28; J gene: TRBJ2-3; CDR3 protein: CASSLPYQSTDTQYF
V gene: TRBV2; J gene: TRBJ1-4; CDR3 protein: CASSSPGTGVNEKLFF
V gene: TRBV11-2; J gene: TRBJ2-2; CDR3 protein: CASTSQFTGELFF
V gene: TRBV7-2; J gene: TRBJ1-1; CDR3 protein: CASSMRQGMDTEAFF
V gene: TRBV7-2; J gene: TRBJ2-7; CDR3 protein: CASSLVPDRAYEQYF
V gene: TRBV15; J gene: TRBJ2-7; CDR3 protein: CATSREGGGYEQYF
V gene: TRBV5-1; J gene: TRBJ2-5; CDR3 protein: CASSAVPSRGEETQYF
V gene: TRBV19; J gene: TRBJ2-5; CDR3 protein: CASNYRGGETQYF
V gene: TRBV7-2; J gene: TRBJ1-5; CDR3 protein: CASSLQGTGGWIYQPQHF
V gene: TRBV27; J gene: TRBJ2-1; CDR3 protein: CASSSPGRGIEQFF
V gene: TRBV30; J gene: TRBJ2-7; CDR3 protein: CACMGAYEQYF
V gene: TRBV28; J gene: TRBJ1-1; CDR3 protein: CASSSYLINTEAFF
V gene: TRBV6-5; J gene: TRBJ2-1; CDR3 protein: CATQGLASSYNEQFF
V gene: TRBV29-1; J gene: TRBJ2-5; CDR3 protein: CSVEEGWGPGTQYF
V gene: TRBV28; J gene: TRBJ1-2; CDR3 protein: CASSLPGLGTYGYTF
V gene: TRBV7-2; J gene: TRBJ2-7; CDR3 protein: CASSLGASGSSYEQYF
V gene: TRBV11-2; J gene: TRBJ2-7; CDR3 protein: CASTLGAGEQYF
V gene: TRBV27; J gene: TRBJ1-5; CDR3 protein: CASRGLGGNQPQHF
V gene: TRBV7-6; J gene: TRBJ1-6; CDR3 protein: CASSLARDSPLHF
V gene: TRBV6-1; J gene: TRBJ2-7; CDR3 protein: CASNGGSSYEQYF
V gene: TRBV2; J gene: TRBJ2-5; CDR3 protein: CASSSEETQYF
V gene: TRBV7-2; J gene: TRBJ2-7; CDR3 protein: CASSLVPALEQYF
V gene: TRBV28; J gene: TRBJ2-7; CDR3 protein: CASRTPGLGESSYEQYF
V gene: TRBV28; J gene: TRBJ1-1; CDR3 protein: CASIFKGTEAFF
V gene: TRBV4-2; J gene: TRBJ1-2; CDR3 protein: CASSQDLLGVGGYTF
V gene: TRBV6-4; J gene: TRBJ2-3; CDR3 protein: CASSDSIGGADTQYF
V gene: TRBV11-3; J gene: TRBJ2-5; CDR3 protein: CASSPLGRQETQYF
V gene: TRBV4-1; J gene: TRBJ1-4; CDR3 protein: CASSQVRTTNEKLFF
V gene: TRBV5-1; J gene: TRBJ2-1; CDR3 protein: CASSLNQGVYNEQFF
V gene: TRBV2; J gene: TRBJ1-2; CDR3 protein: CASNHGANYGYTF
V gene: TRBV7-9; J gene: TRBJ1-3; CDR3 protein: CASSLEGSYSGNTIYF
V gene: TRBV28; J gene: TRBJ2-1; CDR3 protein: CASSLGQRGPFF
V gene: TRBV2; J gene: TRBJ1-1; CDR3 protein: CASRQGTEAFF
V gene: TRBV9; J gene: TRBJ2-3; CDR3 protein: CASSVGQGKTDTQYF
V gene: TRBV5-1; J gene: TRBJ1-1; CDR3 protein: CASSLAPGGNTEAFF
V gene: TRBV18; J gene: TRBJ1-5; CDR3 protein: CASSDTGSNQPQHF
V gene: TRBV30; J gene: TRBJ2-7; CDR3 protein: CAGLGGPLPYEQYF
V gene: TRBV11-2; J gene: TRBJ2-2; CDR3 protein: CASSLERTGELFF
V gene: TRBV15; J gene: TRBJ1-2; CDR3 protein: CATSRDPVDYGYTF
V gene: TRBV2; J gene: TRBJ2-4; CDR3 protein: CASLEGWEAKNIQYF
V gene: TRBV7-9; J gene: TRBJ2-3; CDR3 protein: CASSPGLAGSTDTQYF
V gene: TRBV4-3; J gene: TRBJ2-5; CDR3 protein: CASSRGTNLAQETQYF